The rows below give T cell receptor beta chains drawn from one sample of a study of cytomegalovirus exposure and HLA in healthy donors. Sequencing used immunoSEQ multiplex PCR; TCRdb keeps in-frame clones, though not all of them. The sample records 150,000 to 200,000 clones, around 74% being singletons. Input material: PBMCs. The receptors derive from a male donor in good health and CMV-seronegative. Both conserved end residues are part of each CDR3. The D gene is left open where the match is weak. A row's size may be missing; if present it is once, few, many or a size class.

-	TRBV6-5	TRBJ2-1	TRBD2	TGTGCCAGTTCAGCGGGGCCCCACCATGAGCAGTTCTTC	CASSAGPHHEQFF
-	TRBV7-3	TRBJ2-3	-	TGTGCCAGCAGCGAGGGGGCAGATACGCAGTATTTT	CASSEGADTQYF
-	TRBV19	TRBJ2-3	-	TGTGCCAGTAGTATAGTTCCGACAGATACGCAGTATTTT	CASSIVPTDTQYF
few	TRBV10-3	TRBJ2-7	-	TGTGCCATCAGTGAGTCGAAGGGACTCCACTACGAGCAGTACTTC	CAISESKGLHYEQYF
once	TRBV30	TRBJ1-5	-	TGTGCCTGGAGTCTTAGCAATCAGCCCCAGCATTTT	CAWSLSNQPQHF
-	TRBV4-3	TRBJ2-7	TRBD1	TGCGCCAGCAGCCAAGATTCCGGGACAGCCTACGAGCAGTACTTC	CASSQDSGTAYEQYF
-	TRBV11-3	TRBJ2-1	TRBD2	TGTGCCAGCAGTCCGGGAGGTTCTGGAAATGAGCAGTTCTTC	CASSPGGSGNEQFF
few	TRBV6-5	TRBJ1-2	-	TGTGCCAGCAACCTACAAAGAGAACTAAACTATGGCTACACCTTC	CASNLQRELNYGYTF
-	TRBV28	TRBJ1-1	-	TGTGCCAGCAGTCGACAAAGTGAGTACACTGAAGCTTTCTTT	CASSRQSEYTEAFF
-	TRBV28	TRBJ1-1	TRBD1	TGTGCCAGCAGTTTATGGATCGGCAGGGGGAGCACTGAAGCTTTCTTT	CASSLWIGRGSTEAFF
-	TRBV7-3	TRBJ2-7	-	TGTGCCAGCAGCCCCCACGGGTTGGGGGCTTCCTACGAGCAGTACTTC	CASSPHGLGASYEQYF
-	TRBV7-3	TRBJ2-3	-	TGTGCCAGCAGCTTAGGCCCCCCCCGCACAGATACGCAGTATTTT	CASSLGPPRTDTQYF
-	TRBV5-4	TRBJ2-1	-	TGTGCCAGCAGCGATTCCCAGGGGACCTACAATGAGCAGTTCTTC	CASSDSQGTYNEQFF
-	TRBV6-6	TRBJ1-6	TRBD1	TGTGCCAGCACCCGCCCCCAGGGGGATAATTCACCCCTCCACTTT	CASTRPQGDNSPLHF
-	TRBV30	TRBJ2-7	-	TGTGCCTGGAGTCCGGACTCCTCTCCCCCCTACGAGCAGTACTTC	CAWSPDSSPPYEQYF
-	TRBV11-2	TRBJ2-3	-	TGTGCCAGCAGCTTGCCTACCACAGATACGCAGTATTTT	CASSLPTTDTQYF
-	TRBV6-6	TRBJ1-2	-	TGTGCCAGCAGTTCCGGGACAACCTATGGCTACACCTTC	CASSSGTTYGYTF
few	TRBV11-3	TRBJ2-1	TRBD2	TGTGCCAGCAGCTTAGACCAGGGTGGGACTAGCGGATACAATGAGCAGTTCTTC	CASSLDQGGTSGYNEQFF
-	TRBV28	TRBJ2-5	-	TGTGCCAGCAGCCTAAACCAAGAGACCCAGTACTTC	CASSLNQETQYF
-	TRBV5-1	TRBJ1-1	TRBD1	TGCGCCAGCAGCTCTGGGGGGACAGGGTCCATGAACACTGAAGCTTTCTTT	CASSSGGTGSMNTEAFF
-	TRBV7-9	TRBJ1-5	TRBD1	TGTGCCAGCAGCCCCGGGACAGGGAATCAGCCCCAGCATTTT	CASSPGTGNQPQHF
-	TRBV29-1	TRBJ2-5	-	TGCAGCGTTGATCAGGAGACCCAGTACTTC	CSVDQETQYF
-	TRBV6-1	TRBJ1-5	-	TGTGCCAGCACGGTCCAGGGCTATCAGCCCCAGCATTTT	CASTVQGYQPQHF